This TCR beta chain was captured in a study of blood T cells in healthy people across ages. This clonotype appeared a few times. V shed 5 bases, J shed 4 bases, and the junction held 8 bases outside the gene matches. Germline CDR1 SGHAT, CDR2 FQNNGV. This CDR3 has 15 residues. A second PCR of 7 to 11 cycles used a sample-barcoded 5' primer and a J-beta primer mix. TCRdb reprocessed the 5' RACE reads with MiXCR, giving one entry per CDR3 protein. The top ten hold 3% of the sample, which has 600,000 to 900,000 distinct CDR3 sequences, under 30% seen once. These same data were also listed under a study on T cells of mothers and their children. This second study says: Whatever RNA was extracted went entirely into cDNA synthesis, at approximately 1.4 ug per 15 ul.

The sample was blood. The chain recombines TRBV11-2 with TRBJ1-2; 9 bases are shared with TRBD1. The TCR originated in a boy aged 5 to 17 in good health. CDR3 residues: CASSPAGTGFYGYTF. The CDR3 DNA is TGTGCCAGCAGCCCGGCCGGGACAGGGTTCTATGGCTACACCTTC.